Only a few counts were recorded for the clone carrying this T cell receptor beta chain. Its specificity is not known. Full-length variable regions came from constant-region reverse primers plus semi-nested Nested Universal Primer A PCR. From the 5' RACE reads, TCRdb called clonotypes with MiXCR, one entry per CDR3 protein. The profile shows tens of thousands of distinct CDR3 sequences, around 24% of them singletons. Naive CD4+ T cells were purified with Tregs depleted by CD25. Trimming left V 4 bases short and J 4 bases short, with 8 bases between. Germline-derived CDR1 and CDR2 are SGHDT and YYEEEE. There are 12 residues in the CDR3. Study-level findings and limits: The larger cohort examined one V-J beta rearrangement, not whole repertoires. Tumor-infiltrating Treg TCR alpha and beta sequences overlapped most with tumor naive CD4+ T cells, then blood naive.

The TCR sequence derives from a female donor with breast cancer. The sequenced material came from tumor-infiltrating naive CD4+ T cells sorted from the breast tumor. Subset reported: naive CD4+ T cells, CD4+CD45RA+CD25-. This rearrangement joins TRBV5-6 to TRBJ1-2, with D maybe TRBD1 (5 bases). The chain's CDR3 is CASSPGTYGYTF. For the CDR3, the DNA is TGTGCCAGCAGCCCGGGGACCTATGGCTACACCTTC.